This T cell receptor (beta chain) was sequenced in a study of T cells in Graves' hyperthyroidism and ophthalmopathy. Diagnosis of hyperthyroidism was new in patients aged 18 to 65, and its duration was under 2 months. Using RNA transcripts as the source, TCR beta CDR3 regions were amplified. The TCR CDR3 first-round RT-PCR relied on the HTBI primer set. From the multiplex PCR reads, TCRdb called clonotypes with MiXCR, one entry per CDR3 protein. The sample consists of around 700,000 distinct CDR3 sequences, about a third of them appearing once. This clonotype was seen more than once but under ten times. Its antigen is undetermined. General study points: Model predictions of ophthalmopathy came a median approximately 6 months before onset.

Between the trimmed V and J ends, which lost 0 bases and 7 bases, there was a span of 13 bases. Germline V gene lookup returns CDR1 LGHNA and CDR2 YSLEER. The CDR3 is 15 amino acids. This receptor was taken from a woman in her forties with Graves' hyperthyroidism. Sequencing input: blood. The V gene is TRBV4-3, the J gene TRBJ1-5; TRBD1 might be the D (5 bases). CDR3 region: CASSQDYGGWQPQHF. The CDR3 DNA is TGCGCCAGCAGCCAAGATTACGGGGGATGGCAGCCCCAGCATTTT.